Shown below are 27 T cell receptor beta chains from a single sample sequenced in a study of CD8+ T cells in alopecia areata. Indicated treatment: oral pan-JAK inhibitor, 5-10 mg twice daily. The sequencing template was cDNA reverse transcribed from extracted RNA. Generated by immunoSEQ multiplex PCR, the TCRdb table keeps only in-frame clones and is missing some. The sample gives some 170,000 clones, roughly 50% of which show up once; approximately 10% is in the top ten. The source material was CD8+ T cells sorted from blood, sampled at week 24, from a patient treated with tofacitinib. Every receptor here comes from a human donor with alopecia areata.

V gene TRBV11-2 combines with J gene TRBJ1-2; D may be TRBD1 (6 bases). The germline gives CDR1 SGHAT, CDR2 FQNNGV. The CDR3 spans 14 residues. V lost 4 bases, J lost 8 bases, and 17 bases lay in between. CDR3 region: CASSYLQGTGGYTF. CDR3 coding DNA: TGTGCCAGCAGCTACTTACAGGGTACGGGAGGCTACACCTTC.

In DNA, the CDR3 is TGTGCCAGCACGCCGTTGGACAGTGGGAGAGATACGCAGTATTTT. Protein: CASTPLDSGRDTQYF. The chain links TRBV9 to TRBJ2-3; TRBD1 might be the D (6 bases). The germline V and J ends were trimmed by 6 bases and 5 bases, with 19 bases remaining between them. CDR3 length: 15 residues. Germline assignment: CDR1 SGDLS and CDR2 YYNGEE. The full variable domain, with the rest looked up from reference TRBV9 and TRBJ2-3, is DSGVTQTPKHLITATGQRVTLRCSPRSGDLSVYWYQQSLDQGLQFLIQYYNGEERAKGNILERFSAQQFPDLHSELNLSSLELGDSALYFCASTPLDSGRDTQYFGPGTRLTVL.

The chain has TRBV4-3 and TRBJ1-2, with 8 bases that match TRBD1. V shed 0 bases, J shed 4 bases, and the junction held 7 bases outside the gene matches. This CDR3 has 16 amino acids. Germline CDR1 reads LGHNA; CDR2 reads YSLEER. The CDR3 bases are TGCGCCAGCAGCCAAGATCGGACAGGGTCCTCCTATGGCTACACCTTC. Translating gives CASSQDRTGSSYGYTF.

This clone was detected a few times. This sequence joins TRBV4-3 and TRBJ1-2; possible D gene TRBD1, 6 bases. The CDR3 is 16 residues long. Germline loops: CDR1 LGHNA, CDR2 YSLEER. V was shortened by 1 base and J by 2 bases, with 14 bases between the two germline ends. This CDR3 reads CASSQGRTEINYGYTF. The CDR3 bases are TGCGCCAGCAGCCAAGGAAGGACAGAAATAAACTATGGCTACACCTTC.

CDR3 nucleotide sequence: TGTGCTAGTGGTTCTGACAGGGGAGGATACAATGAGCAGTTCTTC. Translation: CASGSDRGGYNEQFF. The genes are TRBV12-5 and TRBJ2-1, with TRBD1 identical over 8 bases. The length of the CDR3 is 15 residues. CDR1 is LGHNT, CDR2 FRNRAP, per germline. The J segment lost 4 bases and the V segment lost 4 bases, leaving 6 bases of the junction unmatched. The full variable domain, with the rest looked up from reference TRBV12-5 and TRBJ2-1, is DARVTQTPRHKVTEMGQEVTMRCQPILGHNTVFWYRQTMMQGLELLAYFRNRAPLDDSGMPKDRFSAEMPDATLATLKIQPSEPRDSAVYFCASGSDRGGYNEQFFGPGTRLTVL.

The chain has TRBV4-1 and TRBJ1-1; no clear D gene. The V and J ends lost 1 base and 6 bases respectively, with 18 bases between them. There are 16 residues in the CDR3. Germline V CDR1 and CDR2: MGHRA, YSYEKL. The CDR3 DNA sequence: TGCGCCAGCAGCCAAGTCGGCATCTCTGATCTGGCTGAAGCTTTCTTT. It translates to CASSQVGISDLAEAFF.

The chain is built from TRBV11-2 and TRBJ2-6; 10 bases agree with TRBD1. In germline, CDR1 is SGHAT, CDR2 FQNNGV. The CDR3 sequence is 17 residues long. V dropped 2 bases and J dropped 0; count of bases not matched to a gene: 1. Here the CDR3 reads CASSLRQGASGANVLTF. CDR3 sequence (DNA): TGTGCCAGCAGCTTAAGACAGGGGGCCTCTGGGGCCAACGTCCTGACTTTC.

This rearrangement joins TRBV6-5 to TRBJ2-7; either TRBD1 or TRBD2 may supply D (5 bases each). Trimming shortened V by 2 bases and J by 7 bases, and 12 bases separated the two germline ends. The CDR3 length is 13 residues. Germline V gene data show CDR1 as MNHEY and CDR2 as SVGAGI. Written as DNA, the CDR3 is TGTGCCAGCAGTTACGGGGCTACTAGGGAGCAGTACTTC. It encodes CASSYGATREQYF.

This chain joins TRBV29-1 and TRBJ2-7; D might be TRBD1 (5 bases). This CDR3 is built from 13 residues. With 5 bases removed from V and 0 bases from J, the gap between germline ends came to 11 bases. Germline loops: CDR1 SQVTM, CDR2 ANQGSEA. CDR3 sequence reads: CSVTPQGSYEQYF. In nucleotides, the CDR3 is TGCAGCGTTACACCTCAGGGCTCCTACGAGCAGTACTTC.

This chain links TRBV5-1 with TRBJ2-7, with D possibly matching TRBD1 (6 bases). Trimming stripped 3 bases from V and 6 bases from J, with 10 bases between. CDR3 length: 12 amino acids. The germline gives CDR1 SGHRS, CDR2 YFSETQ. The CDR3 DNA reads TGCGCCAGCAGCTCCTCAGGGGCCGAGCAGTACTTC. Amino acids: CASSSSGAEQYF.

This chain connects TRBV6-5 to TRBJ2-3; 8 bases are a match to TRBD1. This CDR3 comprises 14 residues. V was clipped by 5 bases and J by 4 bases; unmatched bases: 5. Germline lookup yields CDR1 MNHEY and CDR2 SVGAGI. The CDR3 DNA sequence: TGTGCCAGCAGTAACCGACAGGGGTCAGATACGCAGTATTTT. Translation: CASSNRQGSDTQYF.

The chain combines TRBV29-1 with TRBJ1-1; no firm D call. The ends were cut back, 4 bases at V and 11 bases at J, with 11 bases in the middle. The CDR3 covers 10 residues. Per germline, CDR1 SQVTM and CDR2 ANQGSEA. CDR3 protein: CSVGDSDAFF. CDR3 coding DNA: TGCAGCGTTGGAGACTCGGACGCTTTCTTT.

The genes are TRBV15 and TRBJ1-1, with D maybe TRBD1 (5 bases). This CDR3 is built from 14 residues. From germline, CDR1 is LNHNV and CDR2 YYDKDF (reference sequence). Trimming took 5 bases from V and 5 from J, leaving 15 bases between them. CDR3 sequence reads: CATSYEEGRTEAFF. In nucleotides, the CDR3 is TGTGCCACCAGCTACGAGGAGGGGCGGACTGAAGCTTTCTTT.

The V and J genes are TRBV29-1 and TRBJ1-2, with D perhaps matching TRBD1 (5 bases). The germline gives CDR1 SQVTM, CDR2 ANQGSEA. With 2 bases removed from V and 5 bases from J, the gap between germline ends came to 15 bases. There are 14 residues in the CDR3. CDR3 DNA: TGCAGCGTTGAACCTCCGGACAAGATTTATGGCTACACCTTC. Translation: CSVEPPDKIYGYTF.

V and J are TRBV27 and TRBJ2-1, with 9 bases identical to TRBD1. The CDR3 length is 13 residues. The germline V gene encodes CDR1 MNHEY and CDR2 SMNVEV (reference sequence). With 5 bases clipped from V and 8 bases from J, the junction kept 4 bases outside the gene matches. DNA for the CDR3: TGTGCCAGCAGTGGGACAGGGCTTGATGAGCAGTTCTTC. This encodes CASSGTGLDEQFF.

This chain links TRBV6-6 with TRBJ1-1, with D hard to call. The CDR3 is made up of 13 amino acids. Germline V CDR1 and CDR2: MNHNY, SVGAGI (reference sequence). Trimming left V 5 bases short and J 2 bases short, with 9 bases between. The CDR3 coding sequence is TGTGCCAGCAGTACCTCAGCCAACACTGAAGCTTTCTTT. Protein: CASSTSANTEAFF.

This sequence joins TRBV30 and TRBJ1-5, with 7 bases that match TRBD1. With 1 base clipped from V and 5 bases from J, the junction kept 2 bases outside the gene matches. The CDR3 extends over 13 amino acids. Germline V gives CDR1 GTSNPN, CDR2 SVGIG (reference sequence). The CDR3 sequence is CAWSGTGDQPQHF. CDR3 nucleotide sequence: TGTGCCTGGAGTGGTACAGGGGATCAGCCCCAGCATTTT.

The chain is built from TRBV7-2 and TRBJ2-7; 11 positions agree with TRBD2. The germline gives CDR1 SGHTA, CDR2 FQGNSA. Trimming removed 1 base from V and 2 bases from J; junction bases left unmatched: 1. This CDR3 has 15 amino acids. CDR3 region: CASSLGLAGTYEQYF. The CDR3 DNA reads TGTGCCAGCAGCTTAGGACTAGCGGGAACCTACGAGCAGTACTTC.

In its sample, this clone was seen a few times. Mismatch with germline at one junction end may stem from a read error. CDR3 bases: TGTGCCATCACTCCACCCAGGGGATTAGGTACTAACGAAAAACTGTTTTTT. This translates into CAITPPRGLGTNEKLFF. This chain connects TRBV19 to TRBJ1-4, with D maybe TRBD1 (6 bases). The CDR3 spans 17 residues. The germline CDR1 and CDR2 sequences are LNHDA and SQIVND (reference sequence). Full variable domain (outside the CDR3, taken from reference TRBV19 and TRBJ1-4): DGGITQSPKYLFRKEGQNVTLSCEQNLNHDAMYWYRQDPGQGLRLIYYSQIVNDFQKGDIAEGYSVSREKKESFPLTVTSAQKNPTAFYLCAITPPRGLGTNEKLFFGSGTQLSVL.

This clone was found a few times. The rearrangement joins TRBV6-5 to TRBJ2-3, with TRBD2 as a possible D gene (6 bases). The CDR3 extends over 15 amino acids. Germline CDR1 MNHEY, CDR2 SVGAGI. V lost 4 bases, J lost 1 base, and 12 bases lay in between. The CDR3 nucleotides read TGTGCCAGCAGTTCCCCCGGGGAGGGCACAGATACGCAGTATTTT. This gives the protein CASSSPGEGTDTQYF.

This clone was found a few times. The chain carries TRBV9 and TRBJ2-1; the match to TRBD1 covers 9 bases. The CDR3 contains 16 residues. Germline V gene sequence: CDR1 SGDLS, CDR2 YYNGEE. J gave up 1 base and V 4 bases, and 6 bases lay outside the gene matches. CDR3: CASSPRDRESYNEQFF. In nucleotides, the CDR3 is TGTGCCAGCAGCCCTCGGGACAGGGAATCCTACAATGAGCAGTTCTTC.

V and J are TRBV7-2 and TRBJ2-1, with D hard to call. V lost 1 base and J lost 3, with 4 bases in between. CDR1 is SGHTA and CDR2 is FQGNSA in the germline V gene. CDR3 size: 13 residues. CDR3 nucleotide sequence: TGTGCCAGCAGCTTAGTGGTCTACAATGAGCAGTTCTTC. Its translation is CASSLVVYNEQFF.

As for this clone: A read error may account for a junction end that differs from germline. The J gene is TRBJ1-2, the V gene TRBV29-1; D perhaps matches TRBD1 (6 bases). In germline, CDR1 is SQVTM, CDR2 ANQGSEA. The CDR3 extends over 15 amino acids. The chain's CDR3 is CSVEVRGAQGIGYTF. In DNA form, the CDR3 reads TGCAGCGTCGAAGTACGGGGGGCACAGGGCATAGGCTACACCTTC.

The chain is built from TRBV27 and TRBJ2-1, with D hard to call. The germline V gene has CDR1 MNHEY and CDR2 SMNVEV (reference sequence). This CDR3 region has 13 residues. Trimming took off 4 bases at V and 5 bases at J, with 9 bases between the two ends. In DNA form, the CDR3 reads TGTGCCAGCAGTTCCTCCATGGACAATGAGCAGTTCTTC. This gives the protein CASSSSMDNEQFF.

Details on this clone: Other DNA sequences in the sample encode the same CDR3. The chain is built from TRBV14 and TRBJ2-7; 7 bases are shared with TRBD1. Germline V CDR1 and CDR2: SGHDN, FVKESK. V gave up 8 bases and J gave up 5 bases; unmatched junction bases: 9. The CDR3 runs to 13 residues. The CDR3 nucleotides read TGTGCCAGCCGGGACAGAGGGAACCACGAGCAGTACTTC. It encodes CASRDRGNHEQYF.

The chain combines TRBV5-1 with TRBJ1-2, with 8 bases matching TRBD1. The V segment lost 4 bases and the J segment 7 bases; nucleotides outside the gene matches: 6. The CDR3 is 13 amino acids. Germline V gene lookup returns CDR1 SGHRS and CDR2 YFSETQ. The CDR3 DNA reads TGCGCCAGCAGCCCGGACAGGGATTCTGGCTACACCTTC. It is translated as CASSPDRDSGYTF.

V usage is TRBV29-1 and J usage is TRBJ1-1; a possible D gene is TRBD1 (5 bases). The V gene lost 4 bases and the J gene lost 7 bases, with 10 bases spanning the gap. From germline, CDR1 is SQVTM and CDR2 ANQGSEA. This CDR3 spans 11 amino acids. The CDR3 DNA is TGCAGCGTTGCCAGGGCCAATGAAGCTTTCTTT. Translation gives CSVARANEAFF.